What follows are 19 T cell receptor beta chains derived from one specimen sequenced in a study of control samples from healthy donors and cancer patients. Repertoires were generated with immunoSEQ multiplex PCR, while TCRdb's copy carries only in-frame clones and drops some. The sample consists of fewer than 200,000 clones, around 94% of them appearing once. Sequencing was performed on blood. The receptors originated from a man aged 25 to 40 in good health.

The chain has TRBV24-1 and TRBJ2-2; 10 nucleotides match TRBD2. V was clipped by 4 bases and J by 0 bases; unmatched bases: 4. The CDR3 consists of 17 residues. Germline V lookup: CDR1 KGHDR, CDR2 SFDVKD. The CDR3 nucleotides are TGTGCCACCAGTGACCCCGGGACTAGCGCGAACACCGGGGAGCTGTTTTTT. Translated, it gives CATSDPGTSANTGELFF.

The chain carries TRBV11-2 and TRBJ1-2; D is perhaps TRBD1 (6 bases). The V end lost 5 bases, the J end lost 6 bases, and 13 bases lay between the germline ends. CDR3 length: 13 amino acids. Germline V gene data show CDR1 as SGHAT and CDR2 as FQNNGV. CDR3 DNA sequence: TGTGCCAGCAGCGTCCCAGGGGCGGATGGCTACACCTTC. Its translation is CASSVPGADGYTF.

The count of this clone is one. The chain recombines TRBV7-8 with TRBJ1-1, with TRBD1 matching 7 bases. V lost 0 bases, J lost 3 bases, and 7 bases stayed unmatched. Germline V gives CDR1 SGHVS, CDR2 FQNEAQ. This CDR3 is 16 amino acids long. The CDR3 nucleotides are TGTGCCAGCAGCTTAGCGGCGACAGGGCGCGACACTGAAGCTTTCTTT. This gives the protein CASSLAATGRDTEAFF. Looking up the rest from reference TRBV7-8 and TRBJ1-1 gives the full variable domain: GAGVSQSPRYKVAKRGQDVALRCDPISGHVSLFWYQQALGQGPEFLTYFQNEAQLDKSGLPSDRFFAERPEGSVSTLKIQRTQQEDSAVYLCASSLAATGRDTEAFFGQGTRLTVV.

The chain joins TRBV5-8 to TRBJ2-7, with D possibly matching TRBD2 (6 bases). CDR1 and CDR2 (germline): SGHTS, YDEGEE. V was cut by 3 bases and J by 5 bases, with 15 bases left in between. The CDR3 contains 14 residues. As DNA, the CDR3 is TGTGCCAGCAGCTCCCCACAGTGGAGGGACGAGCAGTACTTC. This encodes CASSSPQWRDEQYF.

The rearrangement links TRBV10-3 to TRBJ1-3; D is unresolved. Germline CDR1 is ENHRY and CDR2 is SYGVKD. The V end lost 6 bases, the J end lost 0 bases, and 12 bases lay between the germline ends. The CDR3 extends over 15 amino acids. The CDR3: CAISYQALSGNTIYF. The CDR3 nucleotides are TGTGCCATCAGCTACCAAGCCCTCTCTGGAAACACCATATATTTT.

The rearrangement uses TRBV6-1 and TRBJ2-7, with D perhaps being TRBD1 or TRBD2 (5 bases each). Germline loops: CDR1 MNHNS, CDR2 SASEGT. The CDR3 is made up of 14 amino acids. The V gene lost 1 base and the J gene lost 3 bases, with 10 bases spanning the gap. The CDR3 nucleotides are TGTGCCAGCAGTGAAGGGGGACCTAGCTACGAGCAGTACTTC. It codes for CASSEGGPSYEQYF.

The chain recombines TRBV11-2 with TRBJ2-2; no clear D gene. This CDR3 contains 14 residues. V dropped 6 bases and J dropped 6 bases, with 14 bases sitting between them. Germline lookup yields CDR1 SGHAT and CDR2 FQNNGV. CDR3 sequence: CASSSNRVPGELFF. The CDR3 DNA is TGTGCCAGCAGTTCCAACAGAGTTCCCGGGGAGCTGTTTTTT. Using reference TRBV11-2 and TRBJ2-2 for the parts outside the CDR3, the full variable domain is EAGVAQSPRYKIIEKRQSVAFWCNPISGHATLYWYQQILGQGPKLLIQFQNNGVVDDSQLPKDRFSAERLKGVDSTLKIQPAKLEDSAVYLCASSSNRVPGELFFGEGSRLTVL.

A remark on this clone: At one end, the junction sequence differs from germline, possibly due to a read error. V and J are TRBV18 and TRBJ1-1, with 10 nucleotides matching TRBD1. This CDR3 has 14 residues. Germline loops: CDR1 KGHSH, CDR2 LQKENI. CDR3 region: CASSPPPGQGFPIF. CDR3 nucleotide sequence: TGTGCCAGCTCACCACCACCGGGACAGGGGTTCCCGATCTTT.

V is TRBV30 and J is TRBJ1-1; possible D gene TRBD1, 5 bases. CDR3 length equals 12 residues. Germline assignment: CDR1 GTSNPN and CDR2 SVGIG (reference sequence). V lost 0 bases, J lost 7 bases, and 9 bases lay in between. In DNA, the CDR3 is TGTGCCTGGAGTGTGCGGGACGGTGAAGCTTTCTTT. Protein product: CAWSVRDGEAFF.

V is TRBV19 and J is TRBJ1-5; D gene ambiguous. The germline V gene encodes CDR1 LNHDA and CDR2 SQIVND (reference sequence). The CDR3 has 12 amino acids. V was trimmed by 4 bases and J by 9 bases, leaving 10 bases between them. The CDR3 is CASSTRRGPQHF. The CDR3 coding sequence is TGTGCCAGTAGTACTAGACGCGGGCCCCAGCATTTT. The full variable domain, with the rest looked up from reference TRBV19 and TRBJ1-5, is DGGITQSPKYLFRKEGQNVTLSCEQNLNHDAMYWYRQDPGQGLRLIYYSQIVNDFQKGDIAEGYSVSREKKESFPLTVTSAQKNPTAFYLCASSTRRGPQHFGDGTRLSIL.

As to this clone: Since no conserved phenylalanine or tryptophan closes the CDR3, a read error is the likely cause. Because the CDR3's place on the DNA is in doubt, the DNA is left out and the CDR3 is given as listed by TCRdb. V is TRBV21-1 and J is TRBJ2-7; the DNA was not compared with TRBD2, the D call given in the table. TRBV21-1 is labeled a pseudogene. The length of the CDR3 is 12 amino acids, counting both ends. The CDR3 sequence: CASSKDPRLAAH.

The sample holds one count of this clone. V usage is TRBV28 and J usage is TRBJ2-1, with TRBD1 as a possible D gene (5 bases). Germline loops: CDR1 MDHEN, CDR2 SYDVKM. V dropped 3 bases and J dropped 0 bases, with 24 bases sitting between them. CDR3 length equals 20 residues. In DNA, the CDR3 is TGTGCCAGCAGTTTCATCAGGGATCCGACTTGGGGTAACTCCTACAATGAGCAGTTCTTC. Translation gives CASSFIRDPTWGNSYNEQFF.

The rearrangement links TRBV7-3 to TRBJ2-1; TRBD1 matches at 8 bases. This CDR3 is built from 15 residues. Germline loops: CDR1 SGHTA, CDR2 FQGTGA. V lost 5 bases to trimming and J lost 2 bases; unmatched junction nucleotides: 5. The CDR3 loop is CASSLRQGPYNEQFF. The CDR3 DNA follows: TGTGCCAGCAGCCTCCGACAGGGGCCCTACAATGAGCAGTTCTTC. The variable domain in full, with the rest retrieved from reference TRBV7-3 and TRBJ2-1, is GAGVSQTPSNKVTEKGKYVELRCDPISGHTALYWYRQSLGQGPEFLIYFQGTGAADDSGLPNDRFFAVRPEGSVSTLKIQRTERGDSAVYLCASSLRQGPYNEQFFGPGTRLTVL.

The chain couples TRBV5-1 to TRBJ1-1, with no clear D. V was clipped by 5 bases and J by 1 base, with 12 bases between them. The CDR3 length is 14 residues. CDR1 is SGHRS and CDR2 is YFSETQ in the germline V gene. This CDR3 is CASSVEGRNTEAFF. The DNA of the CDR3 is TGCGCCAGCAGTGTGGAAGGGAGGAACACTGAAGCTTTCTTT.

The CDR3 here is CASSQGQGAGGYTF. In nucleotides, the CDR3 is TGTGCCAGCAGTCAGGGACAGGGGGCCGGTGGCTACACCTTC. The chain links TRBV6-6 to TRBJ1-2, with TRBD1 matching over 12 bases. The ends lost 5 bases at V and 7 bases at J; junction bases unmatched: 5. The germline gives CDR1 MNHNY, CDR2 SVGAGI (reference sequence). This CDR3 is 14 amino acids long.

The chain has TRBV5-4 and TRBJ1-1, with D perhaps matching TRBD1 (5 bases). Trimming pared 0 bases from V and 3 bases from J, leaving 9 bases between. The CDR3 has 14 amino acids. The germline V gene encodes CDR1 SGHNT and CDR2 YYREEE (reference sequence). The CDR3 coding sequence is TGTGCCAGCAGCTTGGACAGGTGGGACACTGAAGCTTTCTTT. This sequence encodes CASSLDRWDTEAFF.

This clone came up once. The chain links TRBV24-1 to TRBJ2-2; 13 nucleotides align to TRBD2. The V segment lost 1 base and the J segment 1 base; nucleotides outside the gene matches: 8. The CDR3 runs to 20 residues. CDR1 KGHDR and CDR2 SFDVKD come from the germline V gene. Written as DNA, the CDR3 is TGTGCCACCAGTGATTTCGCGGGACTAGCGGGATTCCGGAACACCGGGGAGCTGTTTTTT. Encoded protein: CATSDFAGLAGFRNTGELFF.

The chain recombines TRBV25-1 with TRBJ1-3; 8 nucleotides line up with TRBD1. This CDR3 contains 14 residues. The junction had 8 bases not matched to a gene; V was cut back by 6 bases and J by 7 bases. The germline gives CDR1 MGHDK, CDR2 SYGVNS. CDR3 nucleotide sequence: TGTGCCAGCAGGGCCCCAGGGGGCGTGAACACCATATATTTT. The encoded protein is CASRAPGGVNTIYF.

The rearrangement links TRBV4-1 to TRBJ1-2, with 7 bases lining up with TRBD1. The V gene's germline CDR1 is MGHRA and CDR2 YSYEKL. This CDR3 is 14 amino acids long. The junction had 6 bases not matched to a gene; V was cut back by 0 bases and J by 8 bases. The CDR3 loop reads CASSQEWQGEGYTF. Written as DNA, the CDR3 is TGCGCCAGCAGCCAAGAATGGCAGGGGGAGGGCTACACCTTC.